The clone carrying this T cell receptor (beta chain) was detected ten times or more. Its target is unknown. TCRdb reprocessed the reads via MiXCR and lists one record per CDR3 protein. The table has hundreds of thousands of distinct CDR3 sequences, 33% seen once; the top ten hold 18%. The germline V gene has CDR1 SGHVS and CDR2 FNYEAQ. V lost 1 base to trimming and J lost 0 bases, with 10 bases between them. The CDR3 runs to 16 residues. The data originate from a study of T cell repertoires in cytomegalovirus infection. This chain links TRBV7-6 with TRBJ2-1, with unresolved D. This sequence originates from a human donor in good health (CMV status not recorded). Some clones in this sample may be carry-over from other donors' samples. This specimen was cultured PBMCs, taken from culture after CMV antigen stimulation. In DNA, the CDR3 is TGTGCCAGCAGCTTAGAAGCAGAGAGCTCCTACAATGAGCAGTTCTTC. Translation: CASSLEAESSYNEQFF.